This T cell receptor (beta chain) was captured in a study of shared clonotypes between healthy human individuals. Study summary: Three plates were used per donor for CD4 naive, three for CD4 memory, two for CD8 naive and one for CD8 memory.

Generated by immunoSEQ multiplex PCR, the TCRdb table keeps only in-frame clones and is missing some. The sample includes around 580,000 clones, about 98% seen only once; the top ten take 0.25% to 0.35%. Naivety among CD8 cells was defined by CD45RO negativity and positive CCR7 selection, thereby excluding terminally differentiated effector memory CD45RA+ cells. Germline CDR1 is SGHTS and CDR2 is YDEGEE. V lost 0 bases and J 2 bases, leaving 10 bases between the germline ends. This CDR3 contains 15 residues. The J gene is TRBJ2-3, the V gene TRBV5-8, with no clear D. The TCR comes from a man aged 25-40 years in good health. The sample consisted of naive CD8+ T cells sorted from blood. The CDR3 region has the DNA TGTGCCAGCAGCTTGGGGCTACTTAACACAGATACGCAGTATTTT. As protein: CASSLGLLNTDTQYF.